These 7 T cell receptor beta chains originate from one sample sequenced in a study of CD8 T cells in Susac syndrome. A quantity of about 0.5 to 1 ug RNA underwent reverse transcription using random hexamers. TCRdb analysed the immunoSEQ multiplex PCR reads with MiXCR anew, one entry per CDR3 protein. Of about 250,000 distinct CDR3 sequences listed, roughly 95% are singletons. Material: CD4+ T cells from PBMCs. Receptors originate from a human donor with multiple sclerosis.

The chain has TRBV19 and TRBJ2-3, with a possible D match to TRBD1 (5 bases). Germline V gives CDR1 LNHDA, CDR2 SQIVND (reference sequence). Trimming pared 5 bases from V and 4 bases from J, leaving 10 bases between. The CDR3 has 13 residues. This chain's CDR3 is CASSVQGADTQYF. Here the CDR3 DNA reads TGTGCCAGTAGTGTCCAGGGCGCAGATACGCAGTATTTT.

The rearrangement joins TRBV27 to TRBJ1-1, with 7 bases aligning to TRBD1. Per the germline V gene, CDR1 is MNHEY and CDR2 is SMNVEV (reference sequence). The CDR3 spans 13 residues. V lost 5 bases, J lost 4 bases, and 4 bases stayed unmatched. As DNA, the CDR3 is TGTGCCAGCAGTATAAACAGGGGCACTGAAGCTTTCTTT. Protein sequence: CASSINRGTEAFF.

The chain combines TRBV15 with TRBJ1-1, with D possibly TRBD1 on 6 matching bases. V was pared by 5 bases and J by 2 bases, with 18 bases between. Per the germline V gene, CDR1 is LNHNV and CDR2 is YYDKDF (reference sequence). The CDR3 loop spans 16 amino acids. The chain's CDR3 is CATSENPGQLNTEAFF. For the CDR3, the DNA is TGTGCCACCAGCGAAAATCCCGGACAGCTAAACACTGAAGCTTTCTTT.

The V and J genes are TRBV15 and TRBJ1-2; D is unclear. The CDR3 is made up of 13 amino acids. Trimming pared 9 bases from V and 7 bases from J, leaving 18 bases between. Germline loops: CDR1 LNHNV, CDR2 YYDKDF (reference sequence). In nucleotides, the CDR3 is TGTGCCACGAGTTGGAACGGGCGGGGTGGCTACACCTTC. Translation: CATSWNGRGGYTF.

This rearrangement joins TRBV7-9 to TRBJ1-4, with TRBD1 as a possible D gene (5 bases). Germline CDR1 SEHNR, CDR2 FQNEAQ (reference sequence). The V end lost 9 bases, the J end lost 7 bases, and 9 bases lay between the germline ends. The CDR3 is made up of 11 amino acids. This chain's CDR3 is CASTTGEKLFF. In DNA, the CDR3 is TGTGCCAGTACCACAGGTGAAAAACTGTTTTTT.

The chain has TRBV7-3 and TRBJ2-3; either TRBD1 or TRBD2 may fit D (5 bases each). In germline, CDR1 is SGHTA, CDR2 FQGTGA. V lost 0 bases and J lost 2, with 12 bases in between. The CDR3 consists of 16 residues. Written as DNA, the CDR3 is TGTGCCAGCAGCTTAACGTCCGGGGCGAACACAGATACGCAGTATTTT. Translation: CASSLTSGANTDTQYF. The complete variable domain, with remaining parts taken from reference TRBV7-3 and TRBJ2-3, reads GAGVSQTPSNKVTEKGKYVELRCDPISGHTALYWYRQSLGQGPEFLIYFQGTGAADDSGLPNDRFFAVRPEGSVSTLKIQRTERGDSAVYLCASSLTSGANTDTQYFGPGTRLTVL.

This chain joins TRBV7-3 and TRBJ2-3, with unresolved D. CDR1 SGHTA and CDR2 FQGTGA come from the germline V gene. V lost 0 bases to trimming and J lost 0 bases, with 7 bases between them. The CDR3 extends over 15 amino acids. The CDR3 sequence: CASSLTPESTDTQYF. The CDR3 DNA reads TGTGCCAGCAGCTTAACGCCAGAAAGCACAGATACGCAGTATTTT.